This T cell receptor beta chain derives from a study of blood T cell repertoires in COVID-19. The germline V gene has CDR1 SGHTA and CDR2 FQGTGA. Trimming removed 1 base from V and 1 base from J, with 13 bases in between. This CDR3 is 17 amino acids long. The recovered donors of Cohort 3 showed two negative PCRs, clearance, or symptom resolution. In the study's own analysis: It was from reference gene primer amplification that nucleated cell counts were estimated. The protocol was immunoSEQ multiplex PCR, while the TCRdb copy is restricted to in-frame clones and leaves out a portion. For V, J and clone size, that table is used; D and trimming come from the DNA. The sample contains some 250,000 clones, approximately 90% of which appear only once.

The sequenced material came from PBMCs or T cells enriched from blood (not recorded which). The chain combines TRBV7-3 with TRBJ2-2, with D possibly being TRBD2 (6 bases). The sequence was obtained from a middle-aged man who had recovered from COVID-19. The CDR3 bases are TGTGCCAGCAGCTTAAGGGCCGGGACTCTGAACACCGGGGAGCTGTTTTTT. Protein sequence: CASSLRAGTLNTGELFF.